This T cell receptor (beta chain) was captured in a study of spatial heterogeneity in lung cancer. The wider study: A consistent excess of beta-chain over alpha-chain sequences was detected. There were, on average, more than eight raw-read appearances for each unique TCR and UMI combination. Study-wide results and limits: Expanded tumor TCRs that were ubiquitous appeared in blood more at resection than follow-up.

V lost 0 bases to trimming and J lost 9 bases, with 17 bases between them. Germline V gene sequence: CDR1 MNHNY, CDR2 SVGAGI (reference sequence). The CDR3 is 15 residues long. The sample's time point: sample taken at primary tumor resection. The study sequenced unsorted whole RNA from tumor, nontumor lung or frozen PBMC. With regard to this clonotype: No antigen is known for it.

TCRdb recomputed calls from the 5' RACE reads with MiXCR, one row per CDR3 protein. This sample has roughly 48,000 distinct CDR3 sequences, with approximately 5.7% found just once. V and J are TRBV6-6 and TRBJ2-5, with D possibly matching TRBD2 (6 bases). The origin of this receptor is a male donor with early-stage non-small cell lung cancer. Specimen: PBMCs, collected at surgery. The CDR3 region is CASSYSQLAQTAQYF. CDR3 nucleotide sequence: TGTGCCAGCAGTTACTCGCAACTAGCCCAGACGGCCCAGTACTTC.